Listed below are T cell receptor beta chains from one sample, sequenced in a study of shared clonotypes between healthy human individuals. Measured with immunoSEQ multiplex PCR; TCRdb has only the in-frame clones, and not every one. The sample has 1.4 million or so clones, around 98.5% seen once. Sequenced input: naive CD4+ T cells sorted from blood. The receptors originated from a man aged 30-40 years in good health. Both conserved end residues are part of each CDR3. A D gene is named only where the DNA matches it firmly. Where a row states a size, it is once, few, many or the class of an expanded clone; other rows omit it.

>TRBJ1-5|TRBD1|TRBV18|few
TGTGCCAGCTCACCGGACAGGGCCAATCAGCCCCAGCATTTT
CASSPDRANQPQHF
>TRBJ2-3|.|TRBV29-1|once
TGCAGCGTTGAAGATCTGGTCGGCTCTGCAGATACGCAGTATTTT
CSVEDLVGSADTQYF
>TRBJ1-1|.|TRBV7-9|.
TGTGCCAGCAGCTACTCAGTACAGAACACTGAAGCTTTCTTT
CASSYSVQNTEAFF
>TRBJ2-3|.|TRBV11-2|.
TGTGCCAGCAGCTTAGTTTCAGATACGCAGTATTTT
CASSLVSDTQYF
>TRBJ1-5|TRBD1|TRBV19|.
TGTGCCAGTACCCCCCTTTCGGGACAGGGAGTCGGCAATCAGCCCCAGCATTTT
CASTPLSGQGVGNQPQHF
>TRBJ2-5|.|TRBV18|once
TGTGCCAGCTCACCCGGGACTGGAGAGACCCAGTACTTC
CASSPGTGETQYF
>TRBJ1-4|.|TRBV4-1|.
TGCGCCAGCAGCCAAGATCCGCTTCCCCCCGGCAGAAATGAAAAACTGTTTTTT
CASSQDPLPPGRNEKLFF
>TRBJ2-5|.|TRBV19|.
TGTGCCAGTAGTCAAGACAGAGACGAGACCCAGTACTTC
CASSQDRDETQYF
>TRBJ2-1|TRBD2|TRBV15|.
TGTGCCACCAGCAGAGATCCGGTGACTAGCGGGGGAAATGAGCAGTTCTTC
CATSRDPVTSGGNEQFF
>TRBJ2-1|TRBD2|TRBV5-4|.
TGTGCCAGCAGCTCGAGCGGGACCTACAATGAGCAGTTCTTC
CASSSSGTYNEQFF
>TRBJ2-5|.|TRBV19|.
TGTGCCAGTAGCCAAAACAAAATGAGGGTGGAAGAGACCCAGTACTTC
CASSQNKMRVEETQYF
>TRBJ2-2|TRBD2|TRBV11-3|.
TGTGCCAGCAGACTACGGGGACTAGCTAGCACCGGGGAGCTGTTTTTT
CASRLRGLASTGELFF
>TRBJ2-1|.|TRBV11-3|.
TGTGCCAGCAGGGCGGGCAGCAACCATGAGCAGTTCTTC
CASRAGSNHEQFF
>TRBJ2-7|.|TRBV2|once
TGTGCCAGCAGTGTTAGCGTTAAACACTACGAGCAGTACTTC
CASSVSVKHYEQYF
>TRBJ2-1|TRBD2|TRBV7-9|.
TGTGCCAGCAGCTTAGGGAGCCTAGCGGGAGGGCGTAGTGAGCAGTTCTTC
CASSLGSLAGGRSEQFF
>TRBJ2-5|TRBD2|TRBV19|.
TGTGCCAGTAGTGGAGGGACTAGCGGGAGATTATCTATTCCGGGAGAGACCCAGTACTTC
CASSGGTSGRLSIPGETQYF
>TRBJ2-5|TRBD1|TRBV7-9|.
TGTGCCAGCAGCCTCGGACAGGGGGCCGGAGAGACCCAGTACTTC
CASSLGQGAGETQYF
>TRBJ2-7|.|TRBV7-5|.
TGTGTCAGAAGCTTAGCTGGGCAGGGGCGAATCTACGAGCAGTACTTC
CVRSLAGQGRIYEQYF
>TRBJ2-7|TRBD1|TRBV14|.
TGTGCCAGCAGCCACGAACTAGGACAGGGATCGGGGGAGCAGTACTTC
CASSHELGQGSGEQYF
>TRBJ1-3|.|TRBV18|.
TGTGCCAGCTCACCACGCAGCTCTGGAAACACCATATATTTT
CASSPRSSGNTIYF
>TRBJ2-1|TRBD2|TRBV5-1|.
TGCGCCAGCAGCTCTCGGACTAGCGGGGTAGACAATGAGCAGTTCTTC
CASSSRTSGVDNEQFF
>TRBJ2-7|TRBD1|TRBV27|.
TGTGCCAGCAGTTCTGGACAGGCAGGTTTTGTCGAGCAGTACTTC
CASSSGQAGFVEQYF
>TRBJ2-6|.|TRBV19|.
TGTGCCAGCAGAAACTCTGGGGCCAACGTCCTGACTTTC
CASRNSGANVLTF
>TRBJ2-7|TRBD1|TRBV28|once
TGTGCCAGCGTATCGGGACAGAACTACGAGCAGTACTTC
CASVSGQNYEQYF
>TRBJ2-1|TRBD2|TRBV18|.
TGTGCCAGCGTCCCCGCAAGCGGGAGACTCAACAATGAGCAGTTCTTC
CASVPASGRLNNEQFF
>TRBJ2-1|TRBD1|TRBV2|.
TGTGCCAGCAGTCGTAGGGGGCCTACGAATGAGCAGTTCTTC
CASSRRGPTNEQFF
>TRBJ1-1|.|TRBV7-8|once
TGTGCCAGCAGTCCCACCTCCGGGTCTGCTGAAGCTTTCTTT
CASSPTSGSAEAFF
>TRBJ2-1|.|TRBV28|.
TGTGCCAGCAGTTTATATTCTCTGGTAAACAATGAGCAGTTCTTC
CASSLYSLVNNEQFF
>TRBJ1-4|.|TRBV7-9|.
TGTGCCAGCAGCCGAACGCAGGACCCAACTAATGAAAAACTGTTTTTT
CASSRTQDPTNEKLFF
>TRBJ2-7|TRBD1|TRBV5-4|.
TGTGCCAGCAGGTTACAGGGGGCGGATTACGAGCAGTACTTC
CASRLQGADYEQYF
>TRBJ1-4|TRBD1|TRBV29-1|.
TGCAGCGTCCGGGACAGCGGAATAGAAAAACTGTTTTTT
CSVRDSGIEKLFF
>TRBJ1-4|TRBD1|TRBV5-1|.
TGCGCCAGCAGCTTGGCCCCCGGGACAGGACCTGAAAAACTGTTTTTT
CASSLAPGTGPEKLFF
>TRBJ2-5|TRBD2|TRBV5-4|.
TGTGCCAGCAGCTTGGGGGGACTAGTACTCTCGGAGACCCAGTACTTC
CASSLGGLVLSETQYF
>TRBJ2-1|.|TRBV5-3|.
TGTGCCAGCAGCTTACCGCCTAACAATGAGCAGTTCTTC
CASSLPPNNEQFF
>TRBJ2-5|.|TRBV5-6|.
TGTGCCAGCAGCCGAAGGGGGGAGACCCAGTACTTC
CASSRRGETQYF
>TRBJ2-4|TRBD1|TRBV5-1|.
TGCGCCAGCAGCCCGGGACAGGTCCATAACATTCAGTACTTC
CASSPGQVHNIQYF
>TRBJ2-1|.|TRBV9|.
TGTGCCAGCAGCGTAGGTGACCCGGGAAGGGCGACCTACAATGAGCAGTTCTTC
CASSVGDPGRATYNEQFF
>TRBJ1-1|.|TRBV7-2|once
TGTGCCAGCAGCCACGGACGGGATGAAGCTTTCTTT
CASSHGRDEAFF
>TRBJ2-1|TRBD2|TRBV9|.
TGTGCCAGCAGCCCTCGGACTAGCGGGAGGTTCGCAAATGAGCAGTTCTTC
CASSPRTSGRFANEQFF
>TRBJ2-7|.|TRBV5-1|.
TGCGCCAGCAAACAGCGCGTTGTCTGGGGTACAGATGTGGCGTACGAGCAGTACTTC
CASKQRVVWGTDVAYEQYF
>TRBJ1-1|.|TRBV5-1|.
TGCGCCAGCAGCTTGGCCCTAGGGGGGGACACTGAAGCTTTCTTT
CASSLALGGDTEAFF
>TRBJ1-2|.|TRBV5-8|.
TGTGCCAGCAGCTTCAGGGGCCGCTATGGCTACACCTTC
CASSFRGRYGYTF
>TRBJ2-2|.|TRBV27|.
TGTGCCAGCAGTTTCTTGAGCACCGGGGAGCTGTTTTTT
CASSFLSTGELFF
>TRBJ2-3|.|TRBV5-1|once
TGCGCCAGCAGCGGGGGACACCCATACGCAGATACGCAGTATTTT
CASSGGHPYADTQYF
>TRBJ1-2|.|TRBV9|.
TGTGCCAGCAGTGGACCGAACTATGGCTACACCTTC
CASSGPNYGYTF
>TRBJ2-1|TRBD1|TRBV9|.
TGTGCCAGCAGCGTAGAAGGCAGGGGGTTCTACAATGAGCAGTTCTTC
CASSVEGRGFYNEQFF